Sequencing of this T cell receptor beta chain was carried out in a study of cytomegalovirus exposure and HLA in healthy donors (dated by TCRdb to 2017 to 2019). Background for the entire study: An earlier analysis of approximately 550 of the donors reported 250 to 350 Gb of sequence data and 100 million to 130 million unique TCR beta sequences from roughly 200 million T cells. Of the approximately 400 genotyped donors, 81% were placed in the genetic ancestry cluster associated with self-reported Caucasian donors. An earlier analysis of roughly 580 of the donors used high-throughput TCR beta sequencing to judge whether each TCR beta V gene segment behaved as functional or pseudogenic. Approximately 300 gigabases of sequencing data and roughly 80 million unique TCR sequences made up an early release that covered fewer than 650 HLA-typed donors. Donor age, sex, ethnicity and CMV serostatus were collected together with the repertoire data. The later analysis used no new phenotypic data to find candidate immune exposures, relying instead on TCR beta sequences and their occurrence across donors. Because of strong linkage in the cohort, five DR-DQ haplotypes were treated as single units for association and clustering. In a later analysis, previously published TCR beta repertoires from about 640 donors were re-analyzed and high-resolution HLA genotyping was added so that TCR occurrence patterns could be studied. In addition to the first cohort of hundreds of subjects, a separate validation cohort of 130 or so different subjects was used. Every discovery cohort repertoire had been produced on one sequencing platform. The number of typed donors differed by locus: roughly 620-640 for A, B, C, DRB1 and DQB1; approximately 520 for DQA1; approximately 600 for DPA1; and about 450 for DPB1. In a later genetic analysis, genome-wide SNP genotypes for about 65% of the roughly 670 donors were used, and that subset was treated as a discovery cohort. To predict cytomegalovirus infection status, the study combined high-throughput TCR immunosequencing, statistical association of individual TCRs with disease status, and machine learning. Class I and class II HLA loci were covered by the typing at four-digit resolution. Using immunosequencing, the study profiled T cell repertoires from around 670 subjects and related those repertoires to cytomegalovirus serostatus. Across around 400 genotyped donors of the cohort, an average of about 250,000 unique TCR beta nucleotide sequences per donor were sequenced, and roughly a sixth of those sequences were non-productive. The study was designed to test whether signatures of past pathogen exposure could be identified by cataloging public T cell receptors. General findings and caveats noted by the study authors: A cluster of highly shared sequence variants was judged likely to be a technical artifact of the sequencing pipeline. A later genetic analysis associated a missense DCLRE1C variant with V-gene and J-gene trimming of TCR beta chains, and an independent cohort replicated the association. The presence/absence analyses assumed that sequencing depth was roughly uniform across donors, and that assumption may not be true. A later genetic analysis reported fewer N-insertions in productive TCRs among donors in an Asian-associated ancestry cluster than the roughly 670-donor mean. Most TCR sequences were seen in very few donors, while some public TCRs were found in many individuals. A further reported finding was that TCR beta sequences accurately predicted the HLA-A and HLA-B alleles for most subjects in the first cohort. Linkage disequilibrium might explain the correlated functional status among segregating V segments, but an unknown experimental factor could not be excluded. Cytomegalovirus status was reported to be diagnosed by the classifier with high specificity and sensitivity in both the original and validation cohorts. In a later analysis, several top co-occurrence clusters were reported to appear linked to parvovirus B19, influenza, CMV and Epstein-Barr virus. When HLA alleles, especially DR and DQ, strongly co-occurred, attributing TCR associations to individual alleles was difficult. The earlier analysis of almost 600 of the donors excluded over 15 rarely observed V segments, including chromosome 9 orphons, because counts were too low. In vitro tests confirmed that a few of the cytomegalovirus-associated TCR beta chains recognize cytomegalovirus antigens. In a later analysis, some 18,000 TCR beta sequences were associated with specific HLA alleles at a false discovery rate of 0.05. The only immune exposure information available for the cohort was CMV serostatus. According to a later analysis, most CMV-associated TCR beta chains appeared to be HLA-restricted, and the HLA associations seemed to be driven largely by CMV exposure. Compared with equally common non-associated chains, HLA-associated TCR beta chains in a later analysis were more clonally expanded and had lower generation probabilities. Only TCR beta chains were sequenced in this cohort, and the absence of alpha or paired-chain data limited detectable features. The study gave a list of under 200 TCR beta chains associated with cytomegalovirus. A later analysis found that TCR association rates varied across HLA loci, with DRB1 alleles showing the most associated TCRs and HLA-C alleles the fewest. According to the authors, the approach could potentially be generalized to other disease states and immunological phenotypes. Because HLA typing was missing for some donors at each locus, association tests included only the typed subset. In an earlier analysis of fewer than 750 of the donors, most TCR beta V segments were observed in productive rearrangements about 90% or about 30% of the time, broadly matching IMGT annotations.

The library was prepared using the immunoSEQ multiplex PCR assay. The multiplex PCR relied on a mix of 60 forward primers for TCR Vbeta segments and 13 reverse primers for TCR Jbeta segments. A multiplex PCR assay on genomic DNA amplified the CDR3 region of rearranged TCR beta genes. On the Illumina HiSeq System, the amplified TCR beta libraries were sequenced as 87-base-pair reads. In the authors' own workflow: A later analysis tallied 75 million to 95 million unique TCR beta chains across the approximately 670 repertoires, and around 10 million of those chains were shared by two or more donors. Raw reads were error-corrected and collapsed into unique sequences by a nearest-neighbor algorithm in which closely related sequences were merged to remove PCR and sequencing errors. CDR3 sequences were aligned to IMGT reference sequences to assign V, D and J gene segments. For a sequence to be retained, a match of at least six nucleotides to both a V gene segment and a J gene segment was required. A rearrangement was called productive if the CDR3 had no stop codons and remained in frame with V and J, and every other rearrangement was called non-productive. CDR3 was defined according to IMGT convention as the region running from the second conserved V-encoded cysteine to the conserved J-encoded phenylalanine. In an earlier analysis of more than 550 of the donors, sequences lacking an unambiguous match to a single V gene segment were excluded. In an earlier analysis of about 590 of the donors, a V segment was called functional when productive rearrangements were above 56.7%, and segregating when the standard deviation between donors exceeded 5%. To diagnose cytomegalovirus status from the catalog of TCR beta chain sequences, a statistical classification framework was built. A later analysis assigned V and J genes by comparing TCR nucleotide sequences with IMGT/GENE-DB human TR gene sequences. In a later analysis, CDR3 sequences and most-parsimonious VDJ recombination scenarios were assigned using the TCRdist pipeline. In a later analysis, every TCR beta chain was defined by the combination of its CDR3 amino acid sequence and its V-gene family, and reads without a unique V-gene family were dropped. In a later analysis, fewer than 600 highly shared, low-generation-probability nucleotide sequences were removed to address suspected cross-contamination and a sequencing artifact. In a later analysis, a clonal expansion index for each public chain was calculated from normalized within-repertoire ranks of inferred template counts. In a later analysis, generation probabilities were computed with a VDJ recombination model fitted to out-of-frame rearrangements, and the resulting probabilities were checked against IGoR. In a later analysis, TCR-TCR, TCR-HLA and TCR-CMV co-occurrence was scored with hypergeometric tests, and a repertoire-size bias correction was applied to TCR pairs. False discovery rates were estimated in a later analysis by permuting HLA or CMV assignments 20 times. In a later analysis, co-occurring TCRs were grouped using DBSCAN, with TCRdist sequence similarity added in when clustering inside HLA-allele-positive subsets. Repertoires with fewer than 30,000 or more than 120,000 public chains, plus five repertoires with anomalous nucleotide sharing, were excluded from co-occurrence clustering. What TCRdb holds here is the immuneACCESS table cut down to in-frame rearrangements. Part of the clones is not present; checked against another copy, under half of the missing clones reflect an unresolved V gene, and the others are unexplained. That table supplies the V and J calls and clone size; D and trimming were determined from the DNA. For this sample there are fewer than 100,000 clones; around 77% appear just once. The ten largest clones take up about 3.5% of the sample.

A note on this clone: Its antigen is currently not known. Per-base quality was not reported, and no clone a single base away is much larger than it.

In total, approximately 690 healthy bone marrow donors made up the cohort. At the time of sampling, every cohort member was nominally healthy, though immune exposures that went unrecorded were likely present. The donor tested CMV seronegative and was one of the 352 seronegative cohort members. A peripheral blood sample was collected from each donor, and TCR beta sequencing was performed on peripheral blood mononuclear cells. The Qiagen DNeasy Blood Extraction Kit was used to extract genomic DNA from the blood cell samples. Sequences were obtained from PBMCs. The receptor's source is a man aged 40-49 years in good health and CMV-seronegative.

The nucleotides are TGTGCCAGCAGCGGACGGACACAGGCTAGCACAGATACGCAGTATTTT. This gives the protein CASSGRTQASTDTQYF. The chain is made from TRBV7-6 and TRBJ2-3; TRBD1 is a weak D gene call, 5 bases matching. From a lookup of the germline V gene, CDR1 and CDR2 are SGHVS and FNYEAQ. The CDR3 holds 16 amino acids from the cysteine to the phenylalanine. Only the CDR3 DNA stays, 48 bases, in frame from base 1. The V end loses 5 bases and the J end loses 0 bases, and a stretch of 15 bases separates them.